This paragraph reports one T cell receptor (beta chain). Its antigen is unidentified. Germline V gives CDR1 ENHRY, CDR2 SYGVKD. CDR3 length: 16 amino acids. These data originate in a study of T cells expressing NK-cell markers. Points from the study as a whole: The CD3+CD56-NKG2C+ fraction of a few donors was also led by these clonotypes.

TCRdb re-analyzed the 5' RACE reads; it lists each CDR3 protein once, without DNA. This table holds 200,000 to 300,000 distinct CDR3 sequences. This sequence was found in a woman between 18 and 75 years old in good health. The sample was blood T cells: a sorted CD56 or NKG2C T cell subset, CD4+ or CD8+ T cells, or bulk PBMC T cells (not recorded which). This chain joins TRBV10-3 and TRBJ1-3; TCRdb's D call of TRBD1 is untestable without DNA. This chain's CDR3 is CAISPEGGGSGNTIYF.